These T cell receptor beta chains were read from a single sample in a study of blood T cells in healthy people across ages. TCRdb fed the 5' RACE reads into MiXCR, producing one record per CDR3 protein. The sample holds 700,000 or so distinct CDR3 sequences; 40% to 50% are singletons and the top ten take 30%. The sample consisted of blood. Every receptor here comes from a man older than 75 in good health. CDR3s include the opening cysteine and the closing phenylalanine or tryptophan. Each record gives: clone size, J gene, D gene, V gene, CDR3 DNA, CDR3 protein. A D gene is named only where the DNA matches it firmly. The size field is filled for only some rows; it gives once, few, many or a size class.

clone_size: .; j_call: TRBJ2-3; d_call: .; v_call: TRBV6-5; cdr3_nt: TGTGCCAGCAGTTACTCGACGGGGGGCTCTTTCACAGATACGCAGTATTTT; cdr3_aa: CASSYSTGGSFTDTQYF
clone_size: .; j_call: TRBJ1-1; d_call: TRBD1; v_call: TRBV4-3; cdr3_nt: TGCGCCAGCAGCCATGGACAGGGTAACACTGAAGCTTTCTTT; cdr3_aa: CASSHGQGNTEAFF
clone_size: few; j_call: TRBJ2-4; d_call: .; v_call: TRBV10-3; cdr3_nt: TGTGCCATCAGTGGAACCGGGACACCGGGGGCCAAAAACATTCAGTACTTC; cdr3_aa: CAISGTGTPGAKNIQYF
clone_size: .; j_call: TRBJ2-5; d_call: TRBD2; v_call: TRBV12-3/TRBV12-4; cdr3_nt: TGTGCCAGCAGACGGACTAGCGGGGGAGGTCCCAAGGAGACCCAGTACTTC; cdr3_aa: CASRRTSGGGPKETQYF
clone_size: .; j_call: TRBJ2-5; d_call: .; v_call: TRBV12-5; cdr3_nt: TGTGCTAGTGCCGCATCCCGGGAGACCCAGTACTTC; cdr3_aa: CASAASRETQYF
clone_size: .; j_call: TRBJ2-7; d_call: .; v_call: TRBV10-3; cdr3_nt: TGTGCCATCAGCCCAAAGGGGACTCAGTACAATGAGCAGTACTTC; cdr3_aa: CAISPKGTQYNEQYF
clone_size: few; j_call: TRBJ2-7; d_call: .; v_call: TRBV28; cdr3_nt: TGTGCCAGCAGTCTCGACCGGGTAAACGAGCAGTACTTC; cdr3_aa: CASSLDRVNEQYF
clone_size: .; j_call: TRBJ2-3; d_call: TRBD2; v_call: TRBV6-2/TRBV6-3; cdr3_nt: TGTGCCAGCAGGGCGGGAGCTAGCACAGATACGCAGTATTTT; cdr3_aa: CASRAGASTDTQYF
clone_size: many; j_call: TRBJ1-2; d_call: .; v_call: TRBV30; cdr3_nt: TGTGCCTGGCGGGCCAGGGCGAACCAGGCTAACTATGGCTACACCTTC; cdr3_aa: CAWRARANQANYGYTF
clone_size: .; j_call: TRBJ2-5; d_call: TRBD2; v_call: TRBV20-1; cdr3_nt: TGCAGTGCTAGAGGGGTTCGCGGTAGCGGGGGACAAGAGACCCAGTACTTC; cdr3_aa: CSARGVRGSGGQETQYF
clone_size: .; j_call: TRBJ1-1; d_call: .; v_call: TRBV2; cdr3_nt: TGTGCCAACAGGGTACAGGCCACTGAAGCTTTCTTT; cdr3_aa: CANRVQATEAFF
clone_size: few; j_call: TRBJ1-4; d_call: .; v_call: TRBV7-8; cdr3_nt: TGTGCCAGCAGCTTAGATGAAGGAGTCAATGAAAAACTGTTTTTT; cdr3_aa: CASSLDEGVNEKLFF
clone_size: few; j_call: TRBJ1-2; d_call: TRBD1; v_call: TRBV20-1; cdr3_nt: TGCAGTGTAGGGGATGTACGCCGGGACAGGGACGTTCGTGGCTACACCTTC; cdr3_aa: CSVGDVRRDRDVRGYTF
clone_size: .; j_call: TRBJ2-3; d_call: TRBD1; v_call: TRBV28; cdr3_nt: TGTGCCAGCAATTTACGGACAGGGAGGGATACGCAGTATTTT; cdr3_aa: CASNLRTGRDTQYF
clone_size: .; j_call: TRBJ2-7; d_call: TRBD2; v_call: TRBV5-1; cdr3_nt: TGCGCCAGCAGCGTCGGGGGGGCGGACGAGCAGTACTTC; cdr3_aa: CASSVGGADEQYF
clone_size: .; j_call: TRBJ2-3; d_call: .; v_call: TRBV6-5; cdr3_nt: TGTGCCAGCAGGGAACAGGTGGTGGGCACAGATACGCAGTATTTT; cdr3_aa: CASREQVVGTDTQYF
clone_size: few; j_call: TRBJ1-3; d_call: TRBD1; v_call: TRBV20-1; cdr3_nt: TGCAGTGCTAGGACAGGGGGCTCTGGAAACACCATATATTTT; cdr3_aa: CSARTGGSGNTIYF
clone_size: few; j_call: TRBJ1-5; d_call: .; v_call: TRBV20-1; cdr3_nt: TGCAGTGCTCCACGGGACCTTTATCAGCCCCAGCATTTT; cdr3_aa: CSAPRDLYQPQHF
clone_size: .; j_call: TRBJ2-3; d_call: TRBD2; v_call: TRBV3-1; cdr3_nt: TGTGCCAGCAGCCCAACTAGCGGACCTAGCACAGATACGCAGTATTTT; cdr3_aa: CASSPTSGPSTDTQYF
clone_size: few; j_call: TRBJ2-3; d_call: .; v_call: TRBV10-3; cdr3_nt: TGTGCCATCCGGATGAGGGACACAGATACGCAGTATTTT; cdr3_aa: CAIRMRDTDTQYF
clone_size: .; j_call: TRBJ2-1; d_call: .; v_call: TRBV29-1; cdr3_nt: TGCAGCGTTGTAGGGGCTTTCAACGATGAGCAGTTCTTC; cdr3_aa: CSVVGAFNDEQFF
clone_size: few; j_call: TRBJ2-7; d_call: .; v_call: TRBV7-2; cdr3_nt: TGTGCCAGCAGCCCTGCGGGTCGGCCGTACGAGCAGTACTTC; cdr3_aa: CASSPAGRPYEQYF
clone_size: few; j_call: TRBJ1-1; d_call: .; v_call: TRBV7-2; cdr3_nt: TGTGCCAGCAGCTTAGCTCAGACTAACACTGAAGCTTTCTTT; cdr3_aa: CASSLAQTNTEAFF
clone_size: few; j_call: TRBJ2-7; d_call: TRBD2; v_call: TRBV7-7; cdr3_nt: TGTGCTAGCAGCCCGATCCTCAGCGGGAGAATCCCCTACGAGCAGTACTTC; cdr3_aa: CASSPILSGRIPYEQYF
clone_size: .; j_call: TRBJ2-1; d_call: .; v_call: TRBV6-2/TRBV6-3; cdr3_nt: TGTGCCAGCATTCCCCGAGGGGTGGGGGGTAATGAGCAGTTCTTC; cdr3_aa: CASIPRGVGGNEQFF
clone_size: .; j_call: TRBJ2-5; d_call: .; v_call: TRBV4-2; cdr3_nt: TGTGCCAGCAGCCAAGCCCTAGCGAGCCAAGAGACCCAGTACTTC; cdr3_aa: CASSQALASQETQYF
clone_size: few; j_call: TRBJ2-5; d_call: .; v_call: TRBV7-9; cdr3_nt: TGTGCCAGCAGCTTAGGGACTCTGTTTGAGACCCAGTACTTC; cdr3_aa: CASSLGTLFETQYF
clone_size: few; j_call: TRBJ2-7; d_call: TRBD2; v_call: TRBV10-3; cdr3_nt: TGTGCCACGGGGCTGGCGGGAGGGACCTACGAGCAGTACTTC; cdr3_aa: CATGLAGGTYEQYF